This paragraph covers one T cell receptor beta chain sequence. Its target is unknown. The data belong to a study of shared clonotypes between healthy human individuals. Overall study findings and caveats: Among non-shared clonotypes, generation probabilities were lower than among those shared by all four donors. The researchers took only blood, and tissue repertoires probably look different.

In germline, CDR1 is LGHNA, CDR2 YNFKEQ. CDR3 length equals 15 residues. Only in-frame clones appear in the TCRdb table, and some are missing; sequencing was by immunoSEQ multiplex PCR. The sample includes approximately 1.1 million clones, 75% to 80% of them seen just once. This sequence originates from a man younger than 30 in good health. Some clones in this sample may be carry-over from other donors' samples. The V gene is TRBV4-2, the J gene TRBJ2-5; TRBD2 aligns across 8 bases. The DNA end favors TRBJ2-7, so the J call may be wrong. Specimen: memory CD4+ T cells from PBMCs. Subset reported: CD45RA-negative fraction. This CDR3 is CASSQDRTSYGEQYF. CDR3 DNA sequence: TGTGCCAGCAGCCAAGACCGGACTAGCTACGGCGAGCAGTACTTC.